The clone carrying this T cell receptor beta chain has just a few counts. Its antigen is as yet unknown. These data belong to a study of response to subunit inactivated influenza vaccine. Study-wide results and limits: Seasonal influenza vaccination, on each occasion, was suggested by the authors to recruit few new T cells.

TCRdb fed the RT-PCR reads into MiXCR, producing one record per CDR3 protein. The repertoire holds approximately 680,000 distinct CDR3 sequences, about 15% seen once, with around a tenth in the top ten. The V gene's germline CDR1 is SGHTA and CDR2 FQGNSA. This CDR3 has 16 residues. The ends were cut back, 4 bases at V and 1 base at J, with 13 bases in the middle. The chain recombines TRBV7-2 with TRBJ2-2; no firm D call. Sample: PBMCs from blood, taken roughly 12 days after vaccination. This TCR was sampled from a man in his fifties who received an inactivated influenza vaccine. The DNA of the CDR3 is TGTGCCAGCAGCTCCCAGAGGCGGCAGAACACCGGGGAGCTGTTTTTT. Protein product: CASSSQRRQNTGELFF.